The clone carrying this TCR beta chain was seen a few times. The antigen remains unidentified. The data are from a study of T-cell reconstitution after alpha-beta-depleted transplantation in children. Broader study findings: Certain patients had high TCRbeta diversity at day 60, and it came from recipient T cells and thymic progenitors that survived. There were reportedly several hundred expanded graft clones from which alpha-beta T cells came about two months after transplant. Diversity and T-cell counts at one year after transplant derived mostly from new T cells.

Using unique molecular identifiers, the investigators prepared the TCRbeta library. TCRdb used MiXCR to reprocess the PCR reads, holding one entry per CDR3 protein. Among about 830,000 distinct CDR3 sequences listed, about 15% were seen once. This CDR3 spans 15 amino acids. Germline V gives CDR1 MGHRA, CDR2 YSYEKL. Trimming pared 2 bases from V and 2 bases from J, leaving 13 bases between. The sequencing used PBMCs, mostly from graft donor cells, collected 360 days after TCRalphabeta/CD19-depleted stem cell transplant. The source of this sequence is a male patient aged 5 to 17 who had a stem cell transplant for acute lymphoblastic leukemia, so the T cells may come from the graft donor. The rearrangement joins TRBV4-1 to TRBJ2-7; D not resolved. The chain's CDR3 is CASSQSRAYAYEQYF. In DNA, the CDR3 is TGCGCCAGCAGCCAAAGTAGGGCCTATGCCTACGAGCAGTACTTC.